One and the same sample provided the 18 T cell receptor beta chains below, sequenced in a study of shared clonotypes between healthy human individuals. Cells designated naive CD8 were CD45RO-negative and were positively selected for CCR7, with terminally differentiated effector memory CD45RA+ cells excluded. The assay was immunoSEQ multiplex PCR, and TCRdb's table has in-frame clones only and misses some. The data show around 2.1 million clones, with approximately 94% seen just once and over 1.5% held by the top ten. The source material was naive CD8+ T cells from PBMCs. Receptors originate from a man aged 18 to 29 in good health. Some clones in this sample may be carry-over from other donors' samples.

This sequence joins TRBV19 and TRBJ1-2, with D possibly matching TRBD1 (6 bases). The CDR3 sequence is 16 residues long. V was clipped by 8 bases and J by 5 bases, with 24 bases between them. Per germline, CDR1 LNHDA and CDR2 SQIVND (reference sequence). This chain's CDR3 is CASGQPSSGLTYGYTF. The CDR3 DNA follows: TGTGCCAGTGGACAGCCGAGCTCGGGACTCACTTATGGCTACACCTTC.

The gene calls are TRBV10-1 and TRBJ2-1; TRBD1 matches 8 bases. Germline trimming cut 5 bases from V and 4 bases from J; bases unmatched to any gene: 7. This CDR3 is 15 amino acids long. Per the germline V gene, CDR1 is WNHNN and CDR2 is SYGVQD (reference sequence). The CDR3 coding sequence is TGCGCCAGCAGTTCGACAGGGGCCATTTACAATGAGCAGTTCTTC. Translated: CASSSTGAIYNEQFF.

The CDR3 region is CASSPRGAGGTGELFF. For the CDR3, the DNA is TGTGCCAGCAGCCCCCGGGGGGCGGGAGGGACCGGGGAGCTGTTTTTT. The rearrangement uses TRBV9 and TRBJ2-2; 9 bases agree with TRBD2. The V gene end was trimmed by 4 bases and the J gene end by 5 bases; junction bases not matched to a gene: 9. The CDR3 covers 16 residues. Looked up from germline, CDR1 is SGDLS and CDR2 is YYNGEE.

This chain connects TRBV5-1 to TRBJ2-1; 9 bases map to TRBD2. Trimming at V came to 4 bases and at J to 5 bases, leaving 10 bases not matched to a gene. Germline values: CDR1 SGHRS, CDR2 YFSETQ. The CDR3 is 16 residues long. CDR3 nucleotide sequence: TGCGCCAGCAGCACGAGTAGCGGGAGCCCCCACAATGAGCAGTTCTTC. Translating it yields CASSTSSGSPHNEQFF.

The genes are TRBV13 and TRBJ2-2; 9 positions match TRBD2. Germline-derived CDR1 and CDR2 are PRHDT and FYEKMQ (reference sequence). J was trimmed by 7 bases and V by 5 bases; bases with no gene match: 8. The CDR3 has 15 amino acids. In DNA, the CDR3 is TGTGCCAGCAGCCCCAGCGGGAGGACGGTCGGGGAGCTGTTTTTT. It encodes CASSPSGRTVGELFF.

The chain uses TRBV19 and TRBJ2-3; unclear D gene. Germline V gene lookup returns CDR1 LNHDA and CDR2 SQIVND (reference sequence). The CDR3 consists of 13 residues. V was trimmed by 4 bases and J by 2 bases, leaving 7 bases between them. DNA of the CDR3: TGTGCCAGTAGTAAGCGAACCACAGATACGCAGTATTTT. Protein: CASSKRTTDTQYF.

The chain has TRBV28 and TRBJ1-4; 10 bases map to TRBD1. CDR3 size: 15 residues. The trim removed 6 bases at V and 7 bases at J, leaving 8 bases unmatched. Germline V gene lookup returns CDR1 MDHEN and CDR2 SYDVKM. CDR3 sequence reads: CASSFTGTGAEKLFF. The CDR3 region has the DNA TGTGCCAGCAGCTTCACCGGGACAGGGGCTGAAAAACTGTTTTTT.

This chain connects TRBV9 to TRBJ2-2, with D uncertain. Trimming shortened V by 4 bases and J by 4 bases, and 11 bases separated the two germline ends. Germline values: CDR1 SGDLS, CDR2 YYNGEE. This CDR3 region has 14 residues. Here the CDR3 DNA reads TGTGCCAGCAGCCCGTCCCGGGCCACCGGGGAGCTGTTTTTT. It specifies CASSPSRATGELFF.

This chain links TRBV28 with TRBJ1-5, with D unclear. V lost 11 bases and J lost 0, with 20 bases in between. CDR3 size: 16 residues. Germline V gene lookup returns CDR1 MDHEN and CDR2 SYDVKM. The CDR3 nucleotides read TGTGCCGGAGCGTCAAGGGCAGTTAATAGCAATCAGCCCCAGCATTTT. It codes for CAGASRAVNSNQPQHF.

The rearrangement links TRBV4-1 to TRBJ1-2; D gene unclear. CDR1 and CDR2 from the germline V gene are MGHRA and YSYEKL. Trimming took off 1 base at V and 4 bases at J, with 7 bases between the two ends. This CDR3 region has 13 residues. For the CDR3, the DNA is TGCGCCAGCAGCCAAGTAATCGGCTATGGCTACACCTTC. Translated, it gives CASSQVIGYGYTF.

Here the CDR3 DNA reads TGTGCCAGCTCACCTGGGAGCGGGAGGGCCAATGAGCAGTTCTTC. Translation: CASSPGSGRANEQFF. The rearrangement joins TRBV18 to TRBJ2-1, with 10 positions matching TRBD2. This CDR3 comprises 15 residues. CDR1 and CDR2 from the germline V gene are KGHSH and LQKENI. J gave up 6 bases and V 3 bases, and 5 bases lay outside the gene matches.

The chain has TRBV27 and TRBJ2-6; D not certain. Trimming pared 3 bases from V and 2 bases from J, leaving 14 bases between. This CDR3 contains 17 residues. The germline V gene has CDR1 MNHEY and CDR2 SMNVEV (reference sequence). DNA of the CDR3: TGTGCCAGCAGTTTCGCAGGACCCCAAACTGGGGCCAACGTCCTGACTTTC. Encoded protein: CASSFAGPQTGANVLTF.

This chain connects TRBV29-1 to TRBJ2-1, with 10 bases fitting TRBD1. The CDR3 has 13 residues. In germline, CDR1 is SQVTM, CDR2 ANQGSEA. V shed 7 bases, J shed 7 bases, and the junction held 7 bases outside the gene matches. The CDR3 DNA sequence: TGCAGCGCAGGGGGGACAGGGGAGAATGAGCAGTTCTTC. Encoded protein: CSAGGTGENEQFF.

This clone was picked up one time. This chain uses TRBV14 with TRBJ2-2; D is unclear. The CDR3 has 16 amino acids. Trimming removed 1 base from V and 2 bases from J, with 11 bases in between. CDR1 is SGHDN, CDR2 FVKESK, per germline. CDR3 sequence: CASSQVVRFNTGELFF. The CDR3 nucleotides are TGTGCCAGCAGCCAAGTGGTACGGTTTAACACCGGGGAGCTGTTTTTT.

This clone turned up a few times. The chain employs TRBV28 and TRBJ1-1; D perhaps matches TRBD1 (5 bases). The CDR3 extends over 14 amino acids. Trimming left V 3 bases short and J 1 base short, with 9 bases between. CDR1 is MDHEN, CDR2 SYDVKM, per germline. The CDR3 loop is CASSFGTRNTEAFF. The CDR3 bases are TGTGCCAGCAGTTTTGGGACCCGGAACACTGAAGCTTTCTTT.

The chain combines TRBV27 with TRBJ2-7; D tentatively fits TRBD1 or TRBD2 (5 bases each). From germline, CDR1 is MNHEY and CDR2 SMNVEV (reference sequence). The CDR3 spans 14 residues. The V end lost 7 bases, the J end lost 6 bases, and 19 bases lay between the germline ends. CDR3 loop: CASKYRDGFSEQYF. As DNA, the CDR3 is TGTGCCAGCAAGTACCGGGACGGGTTTAGCGAGCAGTACTTC.

The V call is TRBV4-1, the J call TRBJ1-2; D is undetermined. Trimming left V 1 base short and J 1 base short, with 13 bases between. Germline V CDR1 and CDR2: MGHRA, YSYEKL. The CDR3 contains 16 residues. The CDR3: CASSQAGPDLNYGYTF. In DNA, the CDR3 is TGCGCCAGCAGCCAAGCCGGGCCCGACCTTAACTATGGCTACACCTTC.

The chain carries TRBV6-6 and TRBJ2-2; D assignment may be TRBD1 or TRBD2 (7 bases each). The CDR3 loop spans 15 amino acids. CDR1 is MNHNY and CDR2 is SVGAGI in the germline V gene (reference sequence). The V end was cut by 5 bases, the J end by 5 bases, with 15 bases between. CDR3 nucleotides: TGTGCCAGCAGTGCCCCAGGGGGGGGGACCGGGGAGCTGTTTTTT. Translating it yields CASSAPGGGTGELFF.